The clone carrying this T cell receptor beta chain was found many times. This sample was included in a study of patients and donors after allogeneic stem cell transplantation. A single record per CDR3 protein comes from TCRdb applying MiXCR to the RT-PCR reads. The sample consists of about 960,000 distinct CDR3 sequences, roughly 18% of them appearing once. After removal of 2 bases from V and 5 bases from J, the junction contained 5 bases not matched to a gene. CDR3 length: 14 amino acids. This rearrangement joins TRBV12-3 or TRBV12-4 to TRBJ2-7, with 8 positions matching TRBD1. The receptor was isolated from a human donor who was either an allogeneic HSCT recipient or a stem cell or donor lymphocyte infusion donor (not recorded which). It is not recorded whose cells these are; they may come from a transplant donor. Sequencing was performed on blood, either unsorted or a sorted T cell fraction (not recorded which). DNA of the CDR3: TGTGCCAGCAGTTTACCAGGGGGCGCGAACGAGCAGTACTTC. Translating gives CASSLPGGANEQYF.